This TCR beta chain emerged from a study of T cells after yellow fever vaccination. Ten or more counts support this clonotype. The J segment lost 4 bases and the V segment lost 6 bases, leaving 3 bases of the junction unmatched. The CDR3 is 12 residues long. The germline V gene encodes CDR1 SNHLY and CDR2 FYNNEI. Universal primer sites and UMIs were introduced during 5'RACE template-switching synthesis of TCR cDNA. TCRdb re-analysed the 5' RACE reads in MiXCR, keeping a single row per CDR3 protein. This table holds around 260,000 distinct CDR3 sequences, over 4.5% found once. This specimen consisted of CD4+ T cells sorted from PBMCs, obtained on the day of the yellow fever booster vaccination. This clonotype was obtained from a man younger than 35 who received the YFV17D yellow fever vaccine. The gene calls are TRBV2 and TRBJ2-7; 7 nucleotides line up with TRBD1. CDR3 residues: CASRPTGYEQYV. The CDR3, as DNA: TGTGCCAGCAGACCGACAGGGTACGAGCAGTACGTC.